Each of the 31 T cell receptor beta chains below was sequenced from the same sample in a study of technical replicates of blood from a few donors. The assay was immunoSEQ multiplex PCR, and TCRdb's table has in-frame clones only and misses some. This table has about 74,000 clones, over 75% appearing once. Specimen: PBMCs. These receptors were collected from a human donor in good health. Some clones in this sample may be carry-over from other donors' samples.

The chain links TRBV6-1 to TRBJ2-7; possibly TRBD1 for D (6 bases). The CDR3 is made up of 12 amino acids. V was cut by 6 bases and J by 4 bases, with 10 bases left in between. Germline assignment: CDR1 MNHNS and CDR2 SASEGT. The DNA for the CDR3 is TGTGCCAGCAGGGCCCAGGGGTACGAGCAGTACTTC. Amino acids: CASRAQGYEQYF.

V is TRBV12-2 and J is TRBJ1-2; TRBD1 is the table's D call, not checked against the DNA. TRBV12-2 is a listed pseudogene. This CDR3 has 13 residues. The CDR3: CASRSDGQGSYTF. The CDR3 bases are TGTGCAAGTCGCTCAGACGGACAGGGTAGCTACACCTTC.

The J gene is TRBJ2-7, the V gene TRBV28; no firm D call. V gave up 5 bases and J gave up 3 bases, with 20 bases separating them. There are 16 residues in the CDR3. Germline-derived CDR1 and CDR2 are MDHEN and SYDVKM. The CDR3 DNA is TGTGCCAGCAGTCCAGACTCTCTCCCCAAATACTACGAGCAGTACTTC. It is translated as CASSPDSLPKYYEQYF.

This chain links TRBV12-5 with TRBJ2-7, with D tentatively TRBD2 (6 bases). The V and J ends lost 2 bases and 3 bases respectively, with 17 bases between them. Germline V gene data show CDR1 as LGHNT and CDR2 as FRNRAP. The CDR3 is 16 residues long. In nucleotides, the CDR3 is TGTGCTAGTGGTTTGTTCGCCGGGAGCCCCTTCTACGAGCAGTACTTC. Translation: CASGLFAGSPFYEQYF.

The rearrangement uses TRBV5-4 and TRBJ2-6, with 8 nucleotides matching TRBD1. Looked up from germline, CDR1 is SGHNT and CDR2 is YYREEE (reference sequence). Trimming at V came to 3 bases and at J to 2 bases, leaving 4 bases not matched to a gene. The CDR3 has 16 amino acids. The chain's CDR3 is CASSSLTGAGANVLTF. CDR3 DNA sequence: TGTGCCAGCAGCTCCTTGACAGGGGCTGGGGCCAACGTCCTGACTTTC. The full variable domain, completed using reference TRBV5-4 and TRBJ2-6, is ETGVTQSPTHLIKTRGQQVTLRCSSQSGHNTVSWYQQALGQGPQFIFQYYREEENGRGNFPPRFSGLQFPNYSSELNVNALELDDSALYLCASSSLTGAGANVLTFGAGSRLTVL.

The chain employs TRBV4-1 and TRBJ2-3, with 8 bases identical to TRBD2. Germline-derived CDR1 and CDR2 are MGHRA and YSYEKL. This CDR3 has 14 residues. The V gene end was trimmed by 2 bases and the J gene end by 4 bases; junction bases not matched to a gene: 2. Here the CDR3 DNA reads TGCGCCAGCAGCCAATTTAGCGGGGCAGATACGCAGTATTTT. Residues: CASSQFSGADTQYF.

The chain is built from TRBV18 and TRBJ2-2, with D tentatively TRBD2 (5 bases). The CDR3 totals 18 residues. V was pared by 6 bases and J by 0 bases, with 20 bases between. Germline lookup yields CDR1 KGHSH and CDR2 LQKENI. The CDR3 is CASSGSPPAATNTGELFF. The CDR3 bases are TGTGCCAGCTCGGGGAGCCCTCCCGCAGCGACGAACACCGGGGAGCTGTTTTTT.

V usage is TRBV5-5 and J usage is TRBJ2-7; the match to TRBD2 covers 13 bases. Germline V lookup: CDR1 SGHKS, CDR2 YYEKEE (reference sequence). This CDR3 comprises 15 residues. V lost 7 bases, J lost 6 bases, and 10 bases stayed unmatched. The CDR3 DNA is TGTGCCAGCGGAACTTTTGGGACTAGCGGGACCGAGCAGTACTTC. It is translated as CASGTFGTSGTEQYF.

This clone was recorded only once. The chain links TRBV27 to TRBJ1-2; 7 bases fit TRBD1. The germline gives CDR1 MNHEY, CDR2 SMNVEV (reference sequence). The V gene end was trimmed by 6 bases and the J gene end by 0 bases; junction bases not matched to a gene: 13. This CDR3 region has 17 residues. DNA of the CDR3: TGTGCCAGCAGAACAGGGGCCGGAGGTCATACTAACTATGGCTACACCTTC. Its protein is CASRTGAGGHTNYGYTF.

In this sample, this clone turned up a few times. This chain connects TRBV6-6 to TRBJ1-1; D call uncertain. V was cut by 2 bases and J by 3 bases, with 4 bases left in between. Germline CDR1 reads MNHNY; CDR2 reads SVGAGI (reference sequence). The CDR3 runs to 12 residues. CDR3 DNA sequence: TGTGCCAGCAGTTACCTTTACACTGAAGCTTTCTTT. Translated: CASSYLYTEAFF.

J is TRBJ2-5 and V is TRBV2; no definite D call. The CDR3 consists of 8 residues. Germline V CDR1 and CDR2: SNHLY, FYNNEI. CDR3 residues: CTSKTQYF. CDR3 coding DNA: TGTACGAGTAAGACCCAGTACTTC. Together with reference TRBV2 and TRBJ2-5, the CDR3 gives the full variable domain: EPEVTQTPSHQVTQMGQEVILRCVPISNHLYFYWYRQILGQKVEFLVSFYNNEISEKSEIFDDQFSVERPDGSNFTLKIRSTKLEDSAMYFCTSKTQYFGPGTRLLVL.

The rearrangement joins TRBV5-1 to TRBJ1-2; TRBD1 agrees at 10 bases. The V segment lost 1 base and the J segment 9 bases; nucleotides outside the gene matches: 15. This CDR3 spans 17 amino acids. Germline V gene sequence: CDR1 SGHRS, CDR2 YFSETQ. CDR3: CASSLRDRGGRLDRYTF. The CDR3 bases are TGCGCCAGCAGCTTGCGGGACAGGGGAGGAAGATTGGATCGCTACACCTTC.

V is TRBV27 and J is TRBJ2-7; D may be TRBD2 (6 bases). The length of the CDR3 is 14 residues. Germline CDR1 and CDR2: MNHEY and SMNVEV (reference sequence). Trimming took off 2 bases at V and 6 bases at J, with 14 bases between the two ends. The CDR3 region has the DNA TGTGCCAGCAGTTTAACGGGAGTGGTTCCCGAGCAGTACTTC. Translation gives CASSLTGVVPEQYF.

This clone appeared a few times. The V and J genes are TRBV5-4 and TRBJ2-2, with D perhaps matching TRBD1 (6 bases). The CDR3 has 16 residues. Trimming left V 4 bases short and J 0 bases short, with 13 bases between. Germline V gene sequence: CDR1 SGHNT, CDR2 YYREEE (reference sequence). CDR3: CASSPGQQANTGELFF. In DNA, the CDR3 is TGTGCCAGCAGCCCCGGACAGCAAGCGAACACCGGGGAGCTGTTTTTT.

The chain has TRBV4-1 and TRBJ2-2; TRBD2 matches 8 bases. The CDR3 is 18 residues long. Germline CDR1 is MGHRA and CDR2 is YSYEKL. V lost 0 bases to trimming and J lost 1 base; unmatched junction nucleotides: 7. DNA for the CDR3: TGCGCCAGCAGCCAAGATCGGGTGCTAGCGGGGAACACCGGGGAGCTGTTTTTT. This translates into CASSQDRVLAGNTGELFF.

This CDR3 is CASGLTGSATNEKLFF. As DNA, the CDR3 is TGTGCTAGTGGTTTGACAGGCTCCGCAACTAATGAAAAACTGTTTTTT. J is TRBJ1-4 and V is TRBV12-5, with D perhaps TRBD1 (5 bases). The V gene lost 2 bases and the J gene lost 0 bases, with 10 bases spanning the gap. Germline V CDR1 and CDR2: LGHNT, FRNRAP. The CDR3 has 16 residues.

The V call is TRBV4-2, the J call TRBJ2-1; no reliable D call. V lost 6 bases to trimming and J lost 0 bases, with 6 bases between them. Germline loops: CDR1 LGHNA, CDR2 YNFKEQ. The CDR3 spans 13 residues. The CDR3 spells CASSWSSYNEQFF. As DNA, the CDR3 is TGTGCCAGCAGTTGGAGCTCCTACAATGAGCAGTTCTTC.

The chain employs TRBV10-3 and TRBJ1-6; 8 bases match TRBD1. With V trimmed by 11 bases and J by 6 bases, 12 bases remained unmatched. This CDR3 contains 15 residues. Germline-derived CDR1 and CDR2 are ENHRY and SYGVKD. CDR3 sequence (DNA): TGTGCCGCATCCAATATAGGACAGGGTAATTCACCCCTCCACTTT. Encoded protein: CAASNIGQGNSPLHF.

This clone was seen only a few times. The chain links TRBV5-4 to TRBJ2-5; 12 bases line up with TRBD2. The V segment lost 4 bases and the J segment 5 bases; nucleotides outside the gene matches: 9. The CDR3 is 16 residues long. The V gene's germline CDR1 is SGHNT and CDR2 YYREEE (reference sequence). CDR3 amino acids: CASSPSGGAVGETQYF. CDR3 sequence (DNA): TGTGCCAGCAGCCCTAGCGGGGGGGCCGTGGGGGAGACCCAGTACTTC.

This chain joins TRBV9 and TRBJ1-1, with unresolved D. This CDR3 is 13 amino acids long. Trimming took off 0 bases at V and 0 bases at J, with 3 bases between the two ends. CDR1 and CDR2 from the germline V gene are SGDLS and YYNGEE. The CDR3 loop is CASSVAMNTEAFF. The CDR3 DNA reads as TGTGCCAGCAGCGTAGCTATGAACACTGAAGCTTTCTTT.

This chain joins TRBV9 and TRBJ1-1, with D tentatively TRBD1 (5 bases). CDR1 is SGDLS and CDR2 is YYNGEE in the germline V gene. The CDR3 loop spans 15 amino acids. With 2 bases removed from V and 0 bases from J, the gap between germline ends came to 11 bases. This chain's CDR3 is CASSVGAYLNTEAFF. CDR3 DNA: TGTGCCAGCAGCGTTGGGGCGTACTTGAACACTGAAGCTTTCTTT.

The chain couples TRBV19 to TRBJ1-3; D is unresolved. CDR3 length equals 15 residues. Between the trimmed V and J ends, which lost 5 bases and 3 bases, there was a span of 14 bases. CDR1 and CDR2 (germline): LNHDA, SQIVND (reference sequence). The DNA for the CDR3 is TGTGCCAGTAGTCCTATCGGGGTGATTGGAAACACCATATATTTT. It translates to CASSPIGVIGNTIYF.

The table lists this clone with a count of one. V gene TRBV2 combines with J gene TRBJ1-2; D not resolved. This CDR3 has 13 residues. The germline gives CDR1 SNHLY, CDR2 FYNNEI. Deletions cut 3 bases from V and 8 bases from J, with 13 bases between. CDR3 nucleotide sequence: TGTGCCAGCAGTGAGACGCAGGCCTCAGGCTACACCTTC. Its translation is CASSETQASGYTF.

This clone was detected a few times. The chain carries TRBV10-3 and TRBJ1-6; D perhaps matches TRBD1 (5 bases). Germline V gene lookup returns CDR1 ENHRY and CDR2 SYGVKD. The germline V and J ends were trimmed by 8 bases and 7 bases, with 18 bases remaining between them. The CDR3 runs to 15 residues. The CDR3 sequence: CAISRGEGFNSPLHF. CDR3 coding DNA: TGTGCCATCTCGCGGGGGGAGGGGTTCAATTCACCCCTCCACTTT.

The chain carries TRBV25-1 and TRBJ2-3; no clear D. The CDR3 runs 14 residues. Trimming removed 3 bases from V and 2 bases from J, with 9 bases in between. Per the germline V gene, CDR1 is MGHDK and CDR2 is SYGVNS. In DNA, the CDR3 is TGTGCCAGCAGTGACCCTTTACACACAGATACGCAGTATTTT. Its protein is CASSDPLHTDTQYF.

In the case of this clone: A read error may produce the germline difference seen at one junction end. Other DNA sequences from this sample encode an identical CDR3 as well. The rearrangement joins TRBV11-2 to TRBJ2-2, with D uncertain. CDR1 is SGHAT and CDR2 is FQNNGV in the germline V gene. The CDR3 sequence is 14 residues long. For the CDR3, the DNA is TGCGCCAGCAGCCAAGACAAATACACCGGGGAGCTGTTTTTT. Translating gives CASSQDKYTGELFF. Complete variable domain (other parts from reference TRBV11-2 and TRBJ2-2): EAGVAQSPRYKIIEKRQSVAFWCNPISGHATLYWYQQILGQGPKLLIQFQNNGVVDDSQLPKDRFSAERLKGVDSTLKIQPAKLEDSAVYLCASSQDKYTGELFFGEGSRLTVL.

The J gene is TRBJ2-6, the V gene TRBV30; D is ambiguous. This CDR3 region has 15 residues. The V end lost 8 bases, the J end lost 1 base, and 15 bases lay between the germline ends. Germline V gene lookup returns CDR1 GTSNPN and CDR2 SVGIG (reference sequence). This CDR3 is CASMPFTSGANVLTF. For the CDR3, the DNA is TGTGCCAGCATGCCCTTCACGTCTGGGGCCAACGTCCTGACTTTC.

The rearrangement uses TRBV9 and TRBJ1-5, with D uncertain. The CDR3 totals 13 residues. From germline, CDR1 is SGDLS and CDR2 YYNGEE. V lost 4 bases and J lost 11, with 16 bases in between. DNA of the CDR3: TGTGCCAGCAGCCCCACCCCGGGGAACACCCAGCATTTT. This translates into CASSPTPGNTQHF.

This rearrangement joins TRBV6-4 to TRBJ1-5, with no clear D. CDR1 MRHNA and CDR2 SNTAGT come from the germline V gene. Trimming removed 6 bases at V and 6 bases at J, with 12 bases between. The CDR3 totals 13 residues. The CDR3 reads CASSAEAGQPQHF. CDR3 in DNA: TGTGCCAGCAGCGCGGAGGCGGGTCAGCCCCAGCATTTT.

V gene TRBV29-1 combines with J gene TRBJ2-3, with TRBD2 matching 7 bases. The CDR3 runs to 13 residues. CDR1 and CDR2 from the germline V gene are SQVTM and ANQGSEA. With V trimmed by 3 bases and J by 0 bases, 0 bases remained unmatched. CDR3 sequence: CSVDSGSTDTQYF. The CDR3 coding sequence is TGCAGCGTTGATAGCGGGAGCACAGATACGCAGTATTTT.

V usage is TRBV5-4 and J usage is TRBJ2-7, with TRBD1 identical over 8 bases. After removal of 3 bases from V and 5 bases from J, the junction contained 7 bases not matched to a gene. The CDR3 spans 14 residues. CDR1 SGHNT and CDR2 YYREEE come from the germline V gene (reference sequence). The CDR3 here is CASSSLGTGDEQYF. The CDR3 DNA reads as TGTGCCAGCAGCTCCCTAGGGACAGGCGACGAGCAGTACTTC.